The present T cell receptor beta chain was sequenced within a study of blood T cells in healthy people across ages. Next came a second PCR, run for about 6 to 12 cycles, which used a sample-barcoded 5' primer along with a J-beta primer mix. Each CDR3 protein gets one entry after TCRdb re-called the 5' RACE reads with MiXCR. Of 550,000 to 600,000 distinct CDR3 sequences detected, 40% to 50% appear once; the ten largest clones hold 20% to 25%. In regard to this clonotype: Its antigen remains unknown.

Whole-study findings and limits: Older age coincided with a roughly linear decline in TCR beta diversity per million T cells.

The sample comprised blood. This TCR was recovered from a man aged 80 or over in good health.

The CDR3 spells CASRRDRHNNSPLHF. The DNA of the CDR3 is TGTGCCAGCCGGAGGGATAGGCACAATAATTCACCCCTCCACTTT. V usage is TRBV27 and J usage is TRBJ1-6, with D unclear. The CDR3 is 15 residues long. V lost 8 bases, J lost 5 bases, and 16 bases lay in between. CDR1 and CDR2 from the germline V gene are MNHEY and SMNVEV (reference sequence).